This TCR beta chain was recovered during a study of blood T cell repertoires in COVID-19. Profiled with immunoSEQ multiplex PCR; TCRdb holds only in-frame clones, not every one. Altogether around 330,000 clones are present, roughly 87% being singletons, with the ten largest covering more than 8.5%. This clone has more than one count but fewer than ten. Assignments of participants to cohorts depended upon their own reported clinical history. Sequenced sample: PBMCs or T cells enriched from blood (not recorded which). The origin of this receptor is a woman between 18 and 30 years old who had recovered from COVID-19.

Here the CDR3 reads CASSLGTSGLDEQFF. CDR3 bases: TGCGCCAGCAGCCTAGGGACTAGCGGGCTCGATGAGCAGTTCTTC. The chain combines TRBV4-1 with TRBJ2-1; 12 bases map to TRBD2. Germline V gene lookup returns CDR1 MGHRA and CDR2 YSYEKL. V trimming: 4 bases; J trimming: 8 bases; junction bases outside the gene matches: 6. The CDR3 totals 15 residues.